This entry lists 14 T cell receptor beta chains sequenced from one sample in a study of T cells after yellow fever vaccination. Using its own MiXCR run on the 5' RACE reads, TCRdb lists one record per CDR3 protein. The sample lists about 85,000 distinct CDR3 sequences, approximately 12% occurring once. The specimen comprised CD8+ T cells not binding an NS4B(214-222) dextramer, sorted from PBMCs, sampled about 20 days after the first yellow fever vaccination. Receptors were obtained from a man younger than 30 who received the YFV17D yellow fever vaccine.

This clonotype appeared a few times. The chain uses TRBV7-9 and TRBJ2-2, with no clear D. V gave up 1 base and J gave up 0 bases, with 9 bases separating them. CDR3 length: 16 amino acids. CDR1 and CDR2 (germline): SEHNR, FQNEAQ (reference sequence). The CDR3 region has the DNA TGTGCCAGCAGCTTAGTCCCACTTTCGAACACCGGGGAGCTGTTTTTT. Its protein product is CASSLVPLSNTGELFF.

This clonotype was seen only a few times. This chain joins TRBV7-8 and TRBJ2-1; no firm D call. V was cut by 6 bases and J by 6 bases, with 9 bases left in between. This CDR3 contains 12 residues. Germline V gene sequence: CDR1 SGHVS, CDR2 FQNEAQ. The CDR3 protein is CASRSPGNEQFF. As DNA, the CDR3 is TGTGCCAGCAGGTCCCCCGGCAATGAGCAGTTCTTC. Combining the CDR3 with reference TRBV7-8 and TRBJ2-1 gives the whole variable domain GAGVSQSPRYKVAKRGQDVALRCDPISGHVSLFWYQQALGQGPEFLTYFQNEAQLDKSGLPSDRFFAERPEGSVSTLKIQRTQQEDSAVYLCASRSPGNEQFFGPGTRLTVL.

This clonotype was seen only a few times. J is TRBJ2-1 and V is TRBV12-3 or TRBV12-4; possibly TRBD1 for D (5 bases). V gave up 3 bases and J gave up 4 bases, with 10 bases separating them. The CDR3 length is 14 residues. This chain's CDR3 is CASSFSGIYNEQFF. CDR3 DNA: TGTGCCAGCAGTTTCTCAGGGATTTACAATGAGCAGTTCTTC.

This clonotype showed up just a few times. The chain links TRBV5-1 to TRBJ2-3; no clear D gene. The germline gives CDR1 SGHRS, CDR2 YFSETQ. The CDR3 loop spans 16 amino acids. The V end was cut by 2 bases, the J end by 0 bases, with 13 bases between. The CDR3 region is CASSFPDQVSTDTQYF. CDR3 sequence (DNA): TGCGCCAGCAGCTTCCCGGACCAGGTTAGCACAGATACGCAGTATTTT.

This clonotype was seen once. The chain links TRBV9 to TRBJ1-4; 7 nucleotides line up with TRBD1. V was pared by 4 bases and J by 7 bases, with 10 bases of the junction left unmatched. This CDR3 is 15 amino acids long. In germline, CDR1 is SGDLS, CDR2 YYNGEE. Here the CDR3 reads CASSPQGEVGEKLFF. The DNA for the CDR3 is TGTGCCAGCAGCCCCCAGGGGGAAGTTGGTGAAAAACTGTTTTTT.

This clonotype was seen a handful of times. V usage is TRBV12-3 or TRBV12-4 and J usage is TRBJ2-2; no firm D call. V dropped 6 bases and J dropped 1 base, with 12 bases sitting between them. This CDR3 is 15 amino acids long. Here the CDR3 DNA reads TGTGCCAGCAGCCCGGGCCCGGGGAACACCGGGGAGCTGTTTTTT. Amino acid sequence: CASSPGPGNTGELFF.

This clonotype was recorded a few times. The chain uses TRBV4-3 and TRBJ2-7; 9 bases align to TRBD1. Germline V gives CDR1 LGHNA, CDR2 YSLEER. Trimming removed 3 bases from V and 1 base from J; junction bases left unmatched: 4. This CDR3 contains 15 residues. CDR3 residues: CASSHAGTGSYEQYV. DNA for the CDR3: TGCGCCAGCAGCCACGCCGGGACAGGGTCCTACGAGCAGTACGTC.

The V gene is TRBV7-8, the J gene TRBJ1-2, with a weak D call TRBD1 (5 bases). This CDR3 is built from 15 residues. With 3 bases removed from V and 6 bases from J, the gap between germline ends came to 17 bases. Germline V CDR1 and CDR2: SGHVS, FQNEAQ. CDR3 nucleotide sequence: TGTGCCAGCAGCTTTCGGGGCAGGGTGGCGGATGGCTACACCTTC. Translation gives CASSFRGRVADGYTF.

A few counts support this clonotype. The chain combines TRBV7-8 with TRBJ1-4; weak D call: TRBD1 (6 bases). V lost 5 bases to trimming and J lost 6 bases, with 22 bases between them. Germline values: CDR1 SGHVS, CDR2 FQNEAQ. The CDR3 covers 17 residues. The CDR3 DNA sequence: TGTGCCAGCAGCCTTCACAGGGATCGAGCAGACGATGAAAAACTGTTTTTT. It yields the protein CASSLHRDRADDEKLFF.

This clonotype was observed at least ten times. The chain joins TRBV27 to TRBJ2-7, with D perhaps TRBD2 (5 bases). Trimming cost V 8 bases and J 4 bases, with 18 bases left between them. The germline V gene has CDR1 MNHEY and CDR2 SMNVEV (reference sequence). The CDR3 covers 14 residues. This chain's CDR3 is CASSTRRIQYEQYF. DNA of the CDR3: TGTGCCAGCTCAACAAGGAGGATTCAGTACGAGCAGTACTTC.

This clonotype showed up just a few times. The chain couples TRBV29-1 to TRBJ2-7, with 7 nucleotides matching TRBD1. The germline V gene has CDR1 SQVTM and CDR2 ANQGSEA. The V segment lost 4 bases and the J segment 2 bases; nucleotides outside the gene matches: 5. The CDR3 totals 13 residues. CDR3 region: CSVVPGTAYEQYF. Written as DNA, the CDR3 is TGCAGCGTTGTTCCCGGGACAGCCTACGAGCAGTACTTC.

This clonotype was detected ten times or more. The V call is TRBV11-2, the J call TRBJ1-6; no reliable D call. Germline lookup yields CDR1 SGHAT and CDR2 FQNNGV. With 3 bases removed from V and 3 bases from J, the gap between germline ends came to 12 bases. This CDR3 region has 16 residues. For the CDR3, the DNA is TGTGCCAGCAGCTTCGAGGCCCAGAACTATAATTCACCCCTCCACTTT. This translates into CASSFEAQNYNSPLHF. Using reference TRBV11-2 and TRBJ1-6 for the parts outside the CDR3, the full variable domain is EAGVAQSPRYKIIEKRQSVAFWCNPISGHATLYWYQQILGQGPKLLIQFQNNGVVDDSQLPKDRFSAERLKGVDSTLKIQPAKLEDSAVYLCASSFEAQNYNSPLHFGNGTRLTVT.

The sample holds a few counts of this clonotype. The V call is TRBV12-3 or TRBV12-4, the J call TRBJ2-5; perhaps TRBD1 as D (6 bases). V was cut by 4 bases and J by 1 base, with 16 bases left in between. The CDR3 has 16 residues. CDR3 DNA sequence: TGTGCCAGCAGTTCACAGGGCATGGGATTCCAAGAGACCCAGTACTTC. Translated: CASSSQGMGFQETQYF.

This clonotype was counted only a few times. The chain couples TRBV7-6 to TRBJ2-3, with 8 bases aligning to TRBD1. The CDR3 totals 15 residues. Germline-derived CDR1 and CDR2 are SGHVS and FNYEAQ. With V trimmed by 5 bases and J by 2 bases, 6 bases remained unmatched. Here the CDR3 DNA reads TGTGCCAGCAGCGAAGGACAGGGTGACACAGATACGCAGTATTTT. As protein: CASSEGQGDTDTQYF.